What follows describes a single TCR beta chain. There is no known antigen for this receptor. Base qualities were left out, and no much larger clone turns up one base away. Library method: the immunoSEQ multiplex PCR assay. A mixture of 60 forward primers for TCR Vbeta segments and 13 reverse primers for TCR Jbeta segments was used in the multiplex PCR. The CDR3 region of rearranged TCR beta genes was amplified from genomic DNA with a multiplex PCR assay. On the Illumina HiSeq System, the amplified TCR beta libraries were sequenced as 87-base-pair reads. Turning to the authors' computational methods: A later analysis tallied 70 million to 100 million unique TCR beta chains across the roughly 610 repertoires, and approximately 12 million of those chains were shared by two or more donors. Raw reads were error-corrected and collapsed into unique sequences by a nearest-neighbor algorithm in which closely related sequences were merged to remove PCR and sequencing errors. CDR3 sequences were aligned to IMGT reference sequences to assign V, D and J gene segments. For a sequence to be retained, a match of at least six nucleotides was required to both a V gene segment and a J gene segment. Rearrangements were classified as productive when the CDR3 lacked stop codons and remained in frame with V and J, and all other rearrangements were classified as non-productive. Following IMGT convention, CDR3 was defined as the stretch from the second conserved V-encoded cysteine to the conserved J-encoded phenylalanine. The earlier analysis of about 640 of the donors excluded any sequence lacking an unambiguous match to a single V gene segment. An earlier analysis of several hundred of the donors called V segments functional above 56.7% productive rearrangements and segregating when the between-donor standard deviation exceeded 5%. To diagnose cytomegalovirus status from the catalog of TCR beta chain sequences, a statistical classification framework was built. A later analysis assigned V and J genes by comparing TCR nucleotide sequences with IMGT/GENE-DB human TR gene sequences. A later analysis assigned CDR3 sequences and most-parsimonious VDJ recombination scenarios with the TCRdist pipeline. In a later analysis, each TCR beta chain was defined by its CDR3 amino acid sequence together with its V-gene family, and reads without a unique V-gene family were excluded. As a way to deal with suspected cross-contamination and a sequencing artifact, a later analysis dropped approximately 570 nucleotide sequences that were highly shared and had low generation probability. For each public chain, a later analysis derived a clonal expansion index from normalized ranks of inferred template counts within each repertoire. Generation probabilities in a later analysis came from a VDJ recombination model fitted to out-of-frame rearrangements, and those results were checked against IGoR. Hypergeometric tests were used in a later analysis to score TCR-TCR, TCR-HLA and TCR-CMV co-occurrence, with a repertoire-size bias correction applied to the TCR pairs. False discovery rates were estimated in a later analysis by permuting HLA or CMV assignments 20 times. In a later analysis, co-occurring TCRs were grouped with DBSCAN, and TCRdist sequence similarity was added when clustering was performed within HLA-allele-positive subsets. Repertoires with fewer than 30,000 or more than 120,000 public chains, plus five repertoires with anomalous nucleotide sharing, were excluded from co-occurrence clustering. TCRdb re-hosts the immuneACCESS table, in-frame sequences only. Its copies lack some clones; in the studies checked, an unresolved V gene accounts for under half of them, and the cause for the rest is not known. That table is the source of V, J and clone size, and D and trimming were worked out from the DNA. For this sample there are under 200,000 clones; 80% to 90% appear just once. The leading ten clones occupy around 7.7% of the sample.

The entry originates in a study of cytomegalovirus exposure and HLA in healthy donors (dated by TCRdb to 2016 to 2017). Study-level background: According to an earlier analysis of 550 to 700 of the donors, about 179 million T cells yielded 90 million to 140 million unique TCR beta sequences and about 280 Gb of sequence data. A later genetic analysis took genome-wide SNP genotypes for about 65% of the 666 donors and used that subset as a discovery cohort. In a later analysis, previously published TCR beta repertoires from more than 500 donors were re-analyzed and high-resolution HLA genotyping was added so that TCR occurrence patterns could be studied. The number of typed donors differed by locus: roughly 620-630 for A, B, C, DRB1 and DQB1; 500 to 550 for DQA1; some 590 for DPA1; and around 470 for DPB1. Along with the approximately 700-subject first cohort, a separate validation cohort of some 130 different subjects was used. Donor age, sex, ethnicity and CMV serostatus were compiled alongside the repertoire data. An early release that covered roughly 600 HLA-typed donors contained around 300 gigabases of sequencing data and some 87 million unique TCR sequences. Among a few hundred genotyped donors of the cohort, an average of approximately 240,000 unique TCR beta nucleotide sequences were sequenced per donor, about a sixth of them non-productive. Both class I and class II loci were covered by HLA typing, at four-digit resolution. The aim of the study was to test whether cataloging public T cell receptors could identify signatures of past pathogen exposure. To predict cytomegalovirus infection status, the study combined high-throughput TCR immunosequencing, statistical association of individual TCRs with disease status, and machine learning. A few DR-DQ haplotypes were handled as single units for association and clustering because linkage in the cohort was strong. All discovery cohort repertoires had been generated on a single sequencing platform. In an earlier analysis of about 590 of the donors, high-throughput TCR beta sequencing was used to judge whether each TCR beta V gene segment behaved as functional or pseudogenic. Of the approximately 400 genotyped donors, roughly 76% were placed in the genetic ancestry cluster associated with self-reported Caucasian donors. The T cell repertoires of some 700 subjects were profiled by immunosequencing and related to cytomegalovirus serostatus. Rather than drawing on any new phenotypic data, the later analysis identified candidate immune exposures from TCR beta sequences and the way those sequences occurred across donors.

The paper's findings and limits, for the study overall: The study listed approximately 160 TCR beta chains as associated with cytomegalovirus. CMV serostatus was the only immune exposure information available for the cohort. The cohort was sequenced for TCR beta chains only, and without alpha or paired-chain data the features that could be detected were limited. A further reported finding was that TCR beta sequences accurately predicted the HLA-A and HLA-B alleles for most subjects in the first cohort. In vitro tests confirmed that a few of the cytomegalovirus-associated TCR beta chains recognize cytomegalovirus antigens. In a later analysis, HLA-associated TCR beta chains were found to be more clonally expanded and to have lower generation probabilities than equally common non-associated chains. Compared with the approximately 700-donor mean, donors in an Asian-associated ancestry cluster had fewer N-insertions in productive TCRs, according to a later genetic analysis. In an earlier analysis of over 550 of the donors, most TCR beta V segments were observed in productive rearrangements about 87% or about 30% of the time, broadly matching IMGT annotations. Most CMV-associated TCR beta chains appeared to be HLA-restricted in a later analysis, and the HLA associations seemed to be driven largely by CMV exposure. When HLA alleles, especially DR and DQ, strongly co-occurred, attributing TCR associations to individual alleles was difficult. The authors suggested that the approach could potentially be extended to other disease states and immunological phenotypes. Specific HLA alleles were associated with some 15,000 TCR beta sequences at a false discovery rate of 0.05 in a later analysis. Linkage disequilibrium might explain the correlated functional status among segregating V segments, but an unknown experimental factor could not be excluded. In a later genetic analysis, a missense DCLRE1C variant was associated with V-gene and J-gene trimming of TCR beta chains, and the association was replicated in an independent cohort. Roughly uniform sequencing depth across donors was assumed in presence/absence analyses, although this assumption may not hold. In a later analysis, the rate of TCR association differed among HLA loci, with DRB1 alleles having the most associated TCRs and HLA-C alleles having the fewest. Seventeen rarely observed V segments, including chromosome 9 orphons, were excluded from the earlier analysis of just under 600 of the donors because counts were too low. Several of the top co-occurrence clusters appeared to be linked to parvovirus B19, influenza, CMV and Epstein-Barr virus, according to a later analysis. Across donors, most TCR sequences were observed very rarely, whereas some public TCRs were present in many individuals. In both the original and validation cohorts, the classifier was reported to diagnose cytomegalovirus status with high specificity and sensitivity. Because some donors lacked HLA typing at each locus, the association tests relied only on the typed subset. The sequencing pipeline was judged likely to have produced a cluster of highly shared sequence variants as a technical artifact.

In total, around 600 healthy bone marrow donors made up the cohort. All cohort members were sampled while nominally healthy, although unrecorded immune exposures were likely present. The donor tested CMV seropositive and was one of the 289 seropositive cohort members. Every donor gave a peripheral blood sample, and the peripheral blood mononuclear cells from that sample were used for TCR beta sequencing. The Qiagen DNeasy Blood Extraction Kit was used to extract genomic DNA from the blood cell samples. Sequencing was carried out using PBMCs. This clonotype was obtained from a woman aged 25 to 45 in good health and CMV-seropositive.

The DNA is TGTGCCAGCAGCTTCTTGTCCCAAGAGACCCAGTACTTC. This sequence encodes CASSFLSQETQYF. The sequence is built from TRBV11-3 and TRBJ2-5; the D gene is unclear. Including the terminal cysteine and phenylalanine, the CDR3 comprises 13 residues. Here the CDR3 DNA is all that survives: 39 bases in frame from base 1. CDR1 and CDR2 (SGHNT, YENEEA) derive from the germline V gene. A distance of 6 bases separates the germline ends of V and J, which lose 3 bases and 1 base respectively.